Listed here are 21 T cell receptor beta chains from one sample, sequenced in a study of shared clonotypes between healthy human individuals. The repertoire was sequenced with immunoSEQ multiplex PCR; TCRdb's copy has only in-frame clones and lacks some. The sample shows 2.5 million or so clones, 85% to 95% of them seen only once. Sequencing was done on a sample of naive CD4+ T cells sorted from blood. The subset: CD45RA+ positively selected. These receptors were obtained from a young man in good health.

This clone is a singleton in its sample. The J gene is TRBJ2-1, the V gene TRBV7-9; 7 bases agree with TRBD2. V lost 5 bases to trimming and J lost 0 bases; unmatched junction nucleotides: 10. The CDR3 has 17 amino acids. Germline V gene lookup returns CDR1 SEHNR and CDR2 FQNEAQ (reference sequence). CDR3 nucleotide sequence: TGTGCCAGCAGCGTGTACCTCGGGGGGAGCTCCTACAATGAGCAGTTCTTC. Amino acids: CASSVYLGGSSYNEQFF.

This chain links TRBV12-2 with TRBJ1-3. TRBV12-2 is a pseudogene locus. The CDR3 has 16 amino acids. CDR3 sequence: CASRLGRPRSGNTIYF. Here the CDR3 DNA reads TGTGCAAGTCGCTTAGGTCGACCACGCTCTGGAAACACCATATATTTT.

The count of this clone is one. J is TRBJ2-7 and V is TRBV10-1; D is unresolved. Trimming took 2 bases from V and 2 from J, leaving 10 bases between them. Germline lookup yields CDR1 WNHNN and CDR2 SYGVQD (reference sequence). The CDR3 contains 14 residues. The CDR3 bases are TGCGCCAGCAGTGAGGCAGGCCTACCCTACGAGCAGTACTTC. This translates into CASSEAGLPYEQYF.

The chain employs TRBV27 and TRBJ2-7; D is ambiguous. The CDR3 is 15 residues long. V was cut by 3 bases and J by 2 bases, with 14 bases left in between. Germline lookup yields CDR1 MNHEY and CDR2 SMNVEV (reference sequence). CDR3 in DNA: TGTGCCAGCAGTTTTTTGGGTTACGGAACCTACGAGCAGTACTTC. This encodes CASSFLGYGTYEQYF.

The genes are TRBV5-4 and TRBJ1-2; D remains unclear. Looked up from germline, CDR1 is SGHNT and CDR2 is YYREEE (reference sequence). CDR3 length equals 14 residues. Trimming took off 0 bases at V and 4 bases at J, with 10 bases between the two ends. The CDR3 DNA reads TGTGCCAGCAGCTTGGAGCGGCGGGCCTATGGCTACACCTTC. Its protein is CASSLERRAYGYTF.

The rearrangement links TRBV6-5 to TRBJ2-3; maybe TRBD1 (6 bases). This CDR3 has 14 residues. Trimming removed 4 bases at V and 5 bases at J, with 13 bases between. Looked up from germline, CDR1 is MNHEY and CDR2 is SVGAGI. The CDR3 is CASSFVQGQDTQYF. The CDR3 DNA is TGTGCCAGCAGTTTCGTACAGGGTCAAGATACGCAGTATTTT.

The chain couples TRBV28 to TRBJ1-2; possibly TRBD1 for D (6 bases). The V and J ends lost 8 bases and 5 bases respectively, with 15 bases between them. CDR1 and CDR2 from the germline V gene are MDHEN and SYDVKM. The CDR3 is made up of 13 amino acids. DNA for the CDR3: TGTGCCAGCCTCGCCGGACAGACATATGGCTACACCTTC. Protein: CASLAGQTYGYTF.

The chain uses TRBV6-4 and TRBJ2-2, with D perhaps matching TRBD1 or TRBD2 (5 bases each). The CDR3 spans 16 residues. With 6 bases removed from V and 1 base from J, the gap between germline ends came to 15 bases. Germline V gene sequence: CDR1 MRHNA, CDR2 SNTAGT. The CDR3 DNA sequence: TGTGCCAGCAGCTGGACCGGGACGGTGAACACCGGGGAGCTGTTTTTT. This encodes CASSWTGTVNTGELFF.

The chain recombines TRBV2 with TRBJ1-5; 7 nucleotides line up with TRBD1. The V segment lost 6 bases and the J segment 1 base; nucleotides outside the gene matches: 3. Germline values: CDR1 SNHLY, CDR2 FYNNEI. The CDR3 length is 14 residues. In DNA, the CDR3 is TGTGCCAGCAGCTCAGGGGGAAGCAATCAGCCCCAGCATTTT. Protein sequence: CASSSGGSNQPQHF.

The genes are TRBV19 and TRBJ1-2; 7 bases fit TRBD1. V shed 6 bases, J shed 2 bases, and the junction held 9 bases outside the gene matches. Germline assignment: CDR1 LNHDA and CDR2 SQIVND (reference sequence). This CDR3 is 15 amino acids long. This CDR3 reads CASSKTGKYNYGYTF. The DNA for the CDR3 is TGTGCCAGTAGCAAGACAGGGAAGTACAACTATGGCTACACCTTC.

This chain uses TRBV6-6 with TRBJ2-1, with 10 bases fitting TRBD1. CDR3 length equals 16 residues. With 2 bases clipped from V and 7 bases from J, the junction kept 8 bases outside the gene matches. The V gene's germline CDR1 is MNHNY and CDR2 SVGAGI (reference sequence). CDR3 in amino acids: CASSYRAGQGGNEQFF. The CDR3 nucleotides read TGTGCCAGCAGTTACCGGGCCGGACAGGGGGGGAATGAGCAGTTCTTC.

The chain couples TRBV9 to TRBJ1-6; TRBD1 agrees at 7 bases. CDR3 length: 18 residues. Per the germline V gene, CDR1 is SGDLS and CDR2 is YYNGEE. Losses at the gene ends were 1 base for V and 6 bases for J; bases not matched to a gene: 13. In DNA, the CDR3 is TGTGCCAGCAGCGTATCGGGACAGCCTTATACGGGTAATTCACCCCTCCACTTT. It codes for CASSVSGQPYTGNSPLHF.

This chain uses TRBV9 with TRBJ1-1; D call uncertain. The CDR3 extends over 13 amino acids. The V end lost 0 bases, the J end lost 4 bases, and 7 bases lay between the germline ends. Per germline, CDR1 SGDLS and CDR2 YYNGEE. The CDR3 here is CASSVGTVTEAFF. In DNA, the CDR3 is TGTGCCAGCAGCGTAGGAACCGTCACTGAAGCTTTCTTT.

In the case of this clone: Other DNA sequences in this sample translate to the same CDR3. The chain employs TRBV27 and TRBJ2-7; D remains ambiguous. The length of the CDR3 is 12 residues. Germline V gene lookup returns CDR1 MNHEY and CDR2 SMNVEV (reference sequence). Trimming stripped 2 bases from V and 1 base from J, with 3 bases between. CDR3 DNA: TGTGCCAGCAGTTTACTTTCCTACGAGCAGTACTTC. This codes for CASSLLSYEQYF.

This CDR3 is CASSEVWGQTYNEQFF. The CDR3 nucleotides read TGTGCCAGCAGTGAAGTTTGGGGACAGACCTACAATGAGCAGTTCTTC. The chain combines TRBV6-1 with TRBJ2-1; TRBD1 aligns across 7 bases. Germline trimming cut 1 base from V and 2 bases from J; bases unmatched to any gene: 5. This CDR3 is built from 16 residues. Germline V gives CDR1 MNHNS, CDR2 SASEGT.

The rearrangement links TRBV6-6 to TRBJ1-2; tentative D call: TRBD1 (6 bases). The CDR3 covers 14 residues. Per germline, CDR1 MNHNY and CDR2 SVGAGI (reference sequence). The V and J ends lost 6 bases and 1 base respectively, with 12 bases between them. This CDR3 is CASRPGAVNYGYTF. The CDR3 DNA follows: TGTGCCAGCAGACCAGGGGCCGTTAACTATGGCTACACCTTC.

The chain employs TRBV7-9 and TRBJ2-1, with D perhaps assigned TRBD1 or TRBD2 (6 bases each). The V and J ends lost 2 bases and 3 bases respectively, with 14 bases between them. Germline assignment: CDR1 SEHNR and CDR2 FQNEAQ (reference sequence). There are 16 residues in the CDR3. The CDR3 protein is CASSLWGAGSYNEQFF. DNA for the CDR3: TGTGCCAGCAGCTTATGGGGGGCGGGAAGCTACAATGAGCAGTTCTTC.

The chain uses TRBV11-2 and TRBJ1-2; TRBD1 matches 7 bases. V was pared by 4 bases and J by 1 base, with 9 bases of the junction left unmatched. Germline CDR1 reads SGHAT; CDR2 reads FQNNGV. The CDR3 totals 16 residues. DNA for the CDR3: TGTGCCAGCAGCTGGTCCGGGACAGCACTTAACTATGGCTACACCTTC. Encoded protein: CASSWSGTALNYGYTF. Based on the CDR3 plus reference TRBV11-2 and TRBJ1-2, the full variable domain is EAGVAQSPRYKIIEKRQSVAFWCNPISGHATLYWYQQILGQGPKLLIQFQNNGVVDDSQLPKDRFSAERLKGVDSTLKIQPAKLEDSAVYLCASSWSGTALNYGYTFGSGTRLTVV.

This clone was seen a single time. This CDR3 is CASSVGKGSQETQYF. In nucleotides, the CDR3 is TGTGCCAGCAGCGTAGGGAAAGGGAGTCAAGAGACCCAGTACTTC. The chain is built from TRBV9 and TRBJ2-5; a weak D match, TRBD2 (5 bases). CDR3 length equals 15 residues. CDR1 is SGDLS, CDR2 YYNGEE, per germline. V was clipped by 0 bases and J by 2 bases, with 11 bases between them. Full variable domain (rest looked up from reference TRBV9 and TRBJ2-5): DSGVTQTPKHLITATGQRVTLRCSPRSGDLSVYWYQQSLDQGLQFLIQYYNGEERAKGNILERFSAQQFPDLHSELNLSSLELGDSALYFCASSVGKGSQETQYFGPGTRLLVL.

This sequence joins TRBV5-4 and TRBJ1-2, with TRBD1 matching 7 bases. The CDR3 is 18 residues long. V was pared by 0 bases and J by 5 bases, with 16 bases of the junction left unmatched. Germline lookup yields CDR1 SGHNT and CDR2 YYREEE (reference sequence). The CDR3: CASSLGGGQSPLGYGYTF. In nucleotides, the CDR3 is TGTGCCAGCAGCTTGGGGGGGGGACAGTCCCCTCTAGGGTATGGCTACACCTTC.

The rearrangement uses TRBV7-3 and TRBJ2-2; no reliable D call. Between the trimmed V and J ends, which lost 1 base and 2 bases, there was a span of 11 bases. CDR1 is SGHTA, CDR2 FQGTGA, per germline. This CDR3 has 16 residues. CDR3 sequence reads: CASSLIPVANTGELFF. CDR3 sequence (DNA): TGTGCCAGCAGCTTAATCCCCGTCGCCAACACCGGGGAGCTGTTTTTT. The entire variable domain, with the rest obtained from reference TRBV7-3 and TRBJ2-2, is as follows: GAGVSQTPSNKVTEKGKYVELRCDPISGHTALYWYRQSLGQGPEFLIYFQGTGAADDSGLPNDRFFAVRPEGSVSTLKIQRTERGDSAVYLCASSLIPVANTGELFFGEGSRLTVL.